This record looks at one TCR beta chain sequence and its context. This sample stems from a study of chemoradiotherapy in HPV16-positive cancers. Sequencing used immunoSEQ multiplex PCR; TCRdb keeps in-frame clones, though not all of them. The data hold more than 9,000 clones, with about 77% observed a single time. The sample was collected from a patient who underwent chemoradiotherapy. This receptor was identified in a human donor with HPV-associated anogenital cancer.

The CDR3 DNA sequence: TGTGCCAGCAGTTCAACTGGGACAGGGGGTTACAATGAGCAGTTCTTC. It is translated as CASSSTGTGGYNEQFF. The V gene is TRBV6-5, the J gene TRBJ2-1; 11 bases line up with TRBD1. The CDR3 has 16 amino acids. Germline values: CDR1 MNHEY, CDR2 SVGAGI. V gave up 4 bases and J gave up 4 bases; unmatched junction bases: 6.